This T cell receptor beta chain was captured in a study of blood T cells in healthy people across ages (dated by TCRdb to between 2015 and 2016). For context, the study as a whole: In model experiments, roughly one uniquely barcoded TCR beta cDNA molecule per two T cells was captured by template switching. To avoid experimental bias, donors of different ages were distributed randomly across sequencing lanes. Two additional independent replicas of 1 million unique cDNA reads from the same blood draw were analyzed for two donors (one aged 18 to 30 and one aged 80 or older). The donors were split into four age groups: young (average 16 years), middle-aged (more than 35), aged (over 55) and long-lived (roughly 80). To track age-related changes in TCR beta repertoire diversity, the study relied on deep sequencing normalized with unique cDNA molecular identifiers.

What the authors observed across the whole study: There was a strong correlation between observed TCR beta diversity and the percentage of naive T cells measured by flow cytometry. The long-lived group showed more naive CD4+ T cells, fewer expanded clones and increased TCR diversity than the aged group, suggesting age selection. Estimates of total diversity based on one million sequenced T cells were regarded as lower bounds and as underestimates. Observed TCR beta diversity per million T cells fell roughly linearly with age, and a significant reduction was already apparent by age roughly 41. Because donor CMV infection status was unknown, age-related changes in expanded clonotypes were potentially confounded. Because profiling used bulk unsorted PBMCs, naive and antigen-experienced compartments could not be compared conclusively.

This clonotype was counted only a few times. The clone's antigen remains unknown. No base-level quality is on record; no much larger clone is a single base apart. Library creation used 5' RACE. Sequenced on an Illumina HiSeq 2500. A second PCR of roughly 7 to 11 cycles was performed with a sample-barcoded 5' primer and a J-beta primer mix. Each TCR beta cDNA molecule received a unique molecular identifier from a template-switch 5' adaptor carrying 12 random nucleotides. Each sample yielded at least 2.5 million CDR3-containing paired-end reads. First-strand cDNA synthesis was performed from all RNA using the Mint cDNA synthesis kit, with priming by a TRBC-specific oligonucleotide. Following uracil-DNA glycosylase treatment, a first 18-cycle PCR with universal primers M1SS and BC2_uni_R was performed on all cDNA. Per the original workflow: Normalization of each sample was performed by random selection of 1 million high-quality reads, each carrying a distinct molecular identifier. Reads with shared molecular identifiers were discarded instead of being binned into consensus sequences. CDR3 identification, clonotype clustering and error correction used MiTCR with a Q25 quality threshold and the strictest error-elimination algorithm. A nonparametric unseen species model with Euler transformation was used to estimate a lower bound on total TCR beta diversity. The public sequencing data were trimmed at Q25 with fastp and processed into clonotypes with MiXCR by TCRdb, which kept only in-frame beta chains. Rows are combined by CDR3 protein, so each entry shows the most common genes and DNA. The V and J calls and clone size come from TCRdb's table, not from the authors' own analysis. The sample table contains around 1,500,000 distinct CDR3 sequences; only one count was recorded for 25% to 30% of them. The top ten constitute 7.7% of the sample.

Sequences MNHEY (CDR1) and SVGEGT (CDR2) are obtained from the germline V gene. Including the terminal cysteine and phenylalanine, the CDR3 comprises 15 residues. CDR3 DNA only is kept here, 45 bases in frame from base 1. V loses 2 bases of germline sequence and J loses 0 bases, and the interval between the two ends is 8 bases. The approximately 39 donors, aged roughly 6 to 100 years, were systemically healthy Caucasian individuals from Russia. Each donor gave 8.5 to 10 milliliters of peripheral blood, collected into EDTA-treated Vacutainer tubes. PBMCs were isolated by Ficoll-Paque density-gradient centrifugation, with at least 6.5 million obtained per sample. Trizol reagent was used to extract total RNA from the PBMCs, yielding at least 6 micrograms per sample. The percentages of naive CD45RAhigh/CD27high T cells were determined by flow cytometry on a PBMC aliquot from every donor.

Recombination linked TRBV6-2 or TRBV6-3 to TRBJ2-1, with the D gene call left open. Specimen: blood. The sequence was obtained from a woman in her 30s in good health. The base sequence is TGTGCCAGCAGTTACGGCGGTTACTCCTACAATGAGCAGTTCTTC. Its protein reads: CASSYGGYSYNEQFF.